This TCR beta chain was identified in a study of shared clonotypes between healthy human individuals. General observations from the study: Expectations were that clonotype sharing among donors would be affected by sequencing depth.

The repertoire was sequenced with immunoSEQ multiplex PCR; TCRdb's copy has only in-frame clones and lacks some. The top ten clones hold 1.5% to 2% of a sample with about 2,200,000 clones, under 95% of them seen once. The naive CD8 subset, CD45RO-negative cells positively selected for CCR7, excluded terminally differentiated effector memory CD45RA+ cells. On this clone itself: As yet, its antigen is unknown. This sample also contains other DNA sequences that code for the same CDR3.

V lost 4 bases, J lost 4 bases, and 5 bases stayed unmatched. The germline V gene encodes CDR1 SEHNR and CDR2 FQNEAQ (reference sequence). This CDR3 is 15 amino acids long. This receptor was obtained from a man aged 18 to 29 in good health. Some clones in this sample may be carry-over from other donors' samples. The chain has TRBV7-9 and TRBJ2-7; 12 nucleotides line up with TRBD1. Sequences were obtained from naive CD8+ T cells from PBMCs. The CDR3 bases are TGTGCCAGCAGCTCCCGGGACAGGGGGCTGTACGAGCAGTACTTC. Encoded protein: CASSSRDRGLYEQYF.